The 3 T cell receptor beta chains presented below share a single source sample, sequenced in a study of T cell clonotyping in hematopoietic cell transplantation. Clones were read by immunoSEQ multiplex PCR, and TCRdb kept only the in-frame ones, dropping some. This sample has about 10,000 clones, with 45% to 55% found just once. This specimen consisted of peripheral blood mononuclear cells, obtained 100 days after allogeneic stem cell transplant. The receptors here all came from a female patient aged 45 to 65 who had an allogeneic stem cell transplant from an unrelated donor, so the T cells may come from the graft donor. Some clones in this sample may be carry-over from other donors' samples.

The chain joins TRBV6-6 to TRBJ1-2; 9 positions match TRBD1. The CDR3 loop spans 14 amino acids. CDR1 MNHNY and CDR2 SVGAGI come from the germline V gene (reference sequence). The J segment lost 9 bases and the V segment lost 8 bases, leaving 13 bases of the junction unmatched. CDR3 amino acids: CASYRGQGLISYTF. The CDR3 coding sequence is TGTGCCAGCTATAGGGGACAGGGTTTAATCAGCTACACCTTC.

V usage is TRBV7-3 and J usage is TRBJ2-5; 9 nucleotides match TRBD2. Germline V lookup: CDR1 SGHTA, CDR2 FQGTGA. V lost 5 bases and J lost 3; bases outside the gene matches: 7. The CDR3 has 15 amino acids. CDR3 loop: CASSKIGGREETQYF. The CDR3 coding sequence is TGTGCCAGCAGCAAAATTGGCGGGAGGGAAGAGACCCAGTACTTC.

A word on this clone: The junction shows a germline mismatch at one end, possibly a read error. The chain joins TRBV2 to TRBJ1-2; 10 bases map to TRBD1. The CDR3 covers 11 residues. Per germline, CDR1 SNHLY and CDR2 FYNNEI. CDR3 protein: CASSFLGQGFF. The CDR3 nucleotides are TGTGCCAGCAGTTTTCTGGGACAGGGGTTCTTC.